A selection of T cell receptor beta chains follows, all from one sample in a study of T-cell reconstitution after alpha-beta-depleted transplantation in children. Each CDR3 protein is one row after TCRdb ran MiXCR on the PCR reads. The sample has 84,000 or so distinct CDR3 sequences, around 15% seen once. The material was PBMCs, mostly from graft donor cells, obtained 180 days after TCRalphabeta/CD19-depleted stem cell transplant. Source of these receptors: a male patient aged 2-9 years who had a stem cell transplant for acute lymphoblastic leukemia, so the T cells may come from the graft donor. Both conserved end residues are part of each CDR3.

v_call	j_call	cdr3_aa
TRBV27	TRBJ1-1	CASSHWDSSGTEAFF
TRBV29-1	TRBJ2-7	CSVLDRVYEQYF
TRBV7-9	TRBJ2-3	CASSLSDSPGTDTQYF
TRBV6-1	TRBJ2-7	CASSPLDRVPSYEQYF
TRBV5-6	TRBJ1-5	CASSFMDQPQHF
TRBV4-2	TRBJ1-2	CASSPYLGDYGYTF
TRBV3-1	TRBJ2-2	CASTLLGQAHTGELFF
TRBV10-3	TRBJ2-6	CAIRRNRGDSGANVLTF
TRBV5-4	TRBJ2-3	CASNDRGSTDTQYF
TRBV10-3	TRBJ1-1	CAIRGDKGDTEAFF
TRBV6-5	TRBJ2-7	CASSSGLAGAPNEQYF
TRBV6-1	TRBJ1-5	CASSIDRVGQPQHF
TRBV12-3/TRBV12-4	TRBJ1-4	CASSPRRPSRSEKLFF
TRBV7-8	TRBJ1-2	CASSHRVQYGYTF
TRBV6-1	TRBJ2-7	CASMTQLSAYEQYF
TRBV12-3/TRBV12-4	TRBJ2-5	CASSFSLGGQETQYF
TRBV6-5	TRBJ2-2	CASSYYRGAGELFF
TRBV12-3/TRBV12-4	TRBJ2-1	CASSLDRAPYNEQFF
TRBV5-1	TRBJ2-5	CASSLEGLGETQYF
TRBV3-1	TRBJ2-7	CASSPGDYEQYF
TRBV7-6	TRBJ2-3	CASSLADRDHTQYF
TRBV20-1	TRBJ2-2	CSADRGWTGELFF
TRBV5-1	TRBJ2-7	CASTQGAGASYEQYF
TRBV12-3/TRBV12-4	TRBJ2-6	CASKLRDPGNVLTF
TRBV2	TRBJ2-1	CANSYHNEQFF
TRBV7-9	TRBJ1-1	CASSLYPYEAFF
TRBV20-1	TRBJ2-1	CSARDLEIAVYNEQFF